What follows are 15 T cell receptor beta chains derived from one specimen sequenced in a study of CD8+ T cells in alopecia areata. Sample treatment: oral pan-JAK inhibitor, 5-10 mg twice daily. RNA, once extracted, was reverse transcribed into cDNA for use as the sequencing template. TCRdb's copy holds only in-frame clones and misses some; the assay was immunoSEQ multiplex PCR. The profile shows some 200,000 clones, about 60% of them singletons. The input for sequencing was CD8+ T cells sorted from blood, taken at week 24, from a patient treated with tofacitinib. These receptor sequences come from a human donor with alopecia areata.

This clone has more than one count but fewer than ten. At one end, the junction sequence differs from germline, possibly due to a read error. V gene TRBV13 combines with J gene TRBJ2-3; 10 bases line up with TRBD1. Per the germline V gene, CDR1 is PRHDT and CDR2 is FYEKMQ (reference sequence). The CDR3 extends over 15 amino acids. CDR3 residues: CASSLGQGDLDTQYF. CDR3 coding DNA: TGTGCCAGCAGCCTAGGACAGGGGGATCTGGATACGCAGTATTTT. Filled out from reference TRBV13 and TRBJ2-3, the complete variable domain reads AAGVIQSPRHLIKEKRETATLKCYPIPRHDTVYWYQQGPGQDPQFLISFYEKMQSDKGSIPDRFSAQQFSDYHSELNMSSLELGDSALYFCASSLGQGDLDTQYFGPGTRLTVL.

This clone has just a few counts. The V call is TRBV7-9, the J call TRBJ2-5; D is perhaps TRBD2 (5 bases). The germline V gene encodes CDR1 SEHNR and CDR2 FQNEAQ (reference sequence). Trimming cost V 11 bases and J 2 bases, with 15 bases left between them. This CDR3 region has 13 residues. CDR3 in amino acids: CAVGDWGQETQYF. The DNA for the CDR3 is TGTGCCGTGGGAGACTGGGGACAAGAGACCCAGTACTTC.

This clone was observed a few times. The J gene is TRBJ2-3, the V gene TRBV29-1; 8 bases agree with TRBD1. Germline V gives CDR1 SQVTM, CDR2 ANQGSEA. With 6 bases clipped from V and 5 bases from J, the junction kept 10 bases outside the gene matches. The CDR3 has 14 amino acids. The CDR3 reads CSVIPGQVLDTQYF. The CDR3, as DNA: TGCAGCGTCATTCCGGGACAGGTCCTAGATACGCAGTATTTT.

This clone has more than one count but fewer than ten. The chain couples TRBV11-3 to TRBJ1-2, with 7 positions matching TRBD1. With 5 bases clipped from V and 7 bases from J, the junction kept 13 bases outside the gene matches. The V gene's germline CDR1 is SGHNT and CDR2 YENEEA. The CDR3 is 15 residues long. The CDR3 sequence is CASSKRTTGEGGYTF. The CDR3 DNA sequence: TGTGCCAGCAGCAAACGGACTACAGGGGAGGGTGGCTACACCTTC.

V usage is TRBV9 and J usage is TRBJ1-1; D may be TRBD1 (6 bases). CDR3 length: 14 amino acids. Germline V gene data show CDR1 as SGDLS and CDR2 as YYNGEE. Trimming removed 1 base from V and 11 bases from J, with 18 bases in between. The CDR3 reads CASSVKDDRLGAFF. The CDR3 nucleotides read TGTGCCAGCAGCGTAAAGGATGACAGGCTCGGGGCTTTCTTT.

This rearrangement joins TRBV28 to TRBJ1-2; a weak D match, TRBD1 (6 bases). The CDR3 consists of 12 residues. Germline assignment: CDR1 MDHEN and CDR2 SYDVKM. V lost 7 bases to trimming and J lost 3 bases, with 9 bases between them. The CDR3 loop reads CASIEGDYGYTF. CDR3 DNA sequence: TGTGCCAGCATAGAGGGGGACTATGGCTACACCTTC.

J is TRBJ1-1 and V is TRBV5-6; D is uncertain. The V gene's germline CDR1 is SGHDT and CDR2 YYEEEE. The CDR3 is 18 amino acids. Trimming pared 0 bases from V and 1 base from J, leaving 19 bases between. CDR3 nucleotide sequence: TGTGCCAGCAGCTTGGGGTTGGGCCTCTTTCCAGAGAACACTGAAGCTTTCTTT. Its protein product is CASSLGLGLFPENTEAFF.

The V call is TRBV27, the J call TRBJ2-5; D gene unclear. In germline, CDR1 is MNHEY, CDR2 SMNVEV (reference sequence). V was cut by 2 bases and J by 5 bases, with 9 bases left in between. The CDR3 covers 13 residues. CDR3 nucleotide sequence: TGTGCCAGCAGTTTACGACAATCGGAGACCCAGTACTTC. Its protein product is CASSLRQSETQYF.

This chain joins TRBV27 and TRBJ1-2; TRBD1 matches 11 bases. CDR1 is MNHEY, CDR2 SMNVEV, per germline (reference sequence). The V segment lost 8 bases and the J segment 4 bases; nucleotides outside the gene matches: 9. This CDR3 comprises 15 residues. The CDR3 coding sequence is TGTGCCAGCGCCTACGGGACAGGGGGACCCTATGGCTACACCTTC. Encoded protein: CASAYGTGGPYGYTF.

This clone appeared a few times. The chain carries TRBV7-2 and TRBJ2-7; the D gene is possibly TRBD2 (5 bases). CDR1 and CDR2 from the germline V gene are SGHTA and FQGNSA. V shed 5 bases and J shed 2 bases, with 13 bases lying between them. This CDR3 comprises 14 residues. CDR3 sequence: CASSRLREPYEQYF. In DNA, the CDR3 is TGTGCCAGCAGCCGTCTAAGGGAGCCCTACGAGCAGTACTTC.

V is TRBV7-9 and J is TRBJ2-3, with D maybe TRBD1 (6 bases). Germline V gene lookup returns CDR1 SEHNR and CDR2 FQNEAQ (reference sequence). Trimming removed 5 bases at V and 6 bases at J, with 30 bases between. The CDR3 runs to 19 residues. The CDR3 loop is CASSHPATGIPVVPDTQYF. In DNA form, the CDR3 reads TGTGCCAGCAGCCACCCGGCCACAGGGATTCCGGTCGTACCGGATACGCAGTATTTT.

The gene calls are TRBV2 and TRBJ1-1; D remains ambiguous. V was trimmed by 1 base and J by 7 bases, leaving 7 bases between them. CDR3 length: 12 residues. The V gene's germline CDR1 is SNHLY and CDR2 FYNNEI. CDR3 in DNA: TGTGCCAGCAGTGAAGGAGCCTTTGAAGCTTTCTTT. As protein: CASSEGAFEAFF. The entire variable domain, with the rest obtained from reference TRBV2 and TRBJ1-1, is as follows: EPEVTQTPSHQVTQMGQEVILRCVPISNHLYFYWYRQILGQKVEFLVSFYNNEISEKSEIFDDQFSVERPDGSNFTLKIRSTKLEDSAMYFCASSEGAFEAFFGQGTRLTVV.

The chain couples TRBV19 to TRBJ1-1; 7 nucleotides line up with TRBD1. V was pared by 4 bases and J by 2 bases, with 10 bases of the junction left unmatched. Germline V gene data show CDR1 as LNHDA and CDR2 as SQIVND (reference sequence). The CDR3 consists of 16 residues. CDR3 DNA sequence: TGTGCCAGTAGTACTGCGGGACAGCAATTAAACACTGAAGCTTTCTTT. Its translation is CASSTAGQQLNTEAFF.

The chain links TRBV27 to TRBJ2-3; D unclear. CDR3 length equals 15 residues. Trimming took 0 bases from V and 0 from J, leaving 7 bases between them. Per germline, CDR1 MNHEY and CDR2 SMNVEV (reference sequence). The CDR3 loop reads CASSLSIDSTDTQYF. For the CDR3, the DNA is TGTGCCAGCAGTTTATCTATAGACAGCACAGATACGCAGTATTTT.

This chain connects TRBV19 to TRBJ1-5; tentatively, D is TRBD1 (6 bases). Germline assignment: CDR1 LNHDA and CDR2 SQIVND (reference sequence). Trimming pared 3 bases from V and 1 base from J, leaving 16 bases between. This CDR3 is 17 amino acids long. DNA for the CDR3: TGTGCCAGTAGTATGGGGACACTGATATGGAGCAATCAGCCCCAGCATTTT. Its translation: CASSMGTLIWSNQPQHF.